This T cell receptor beta chain stems from a study of cytomegalovirus exposure and HLA in healthy donors. Regarding the study as a whole: A list of roughly 160 TCR beta chains associated with cytomegalovirus was given. The number of N-insertions in an Asian-associated ancestry cluster was reportedly below the roughly 670-donor mean in a later analysis. The dataset shows that most TCR sequences were rare, while some public TCRs occurred in many donors.

Primers for the PCR totalled 60 Vbeta and 13 Jbeta. The method was immunoSEQ multiplex PCR; TCRdb's version includes in-frame clones alone and lacks a portion of them. The sample contains some 85,000 clones, over 60% of which appear only once. The germline V and J ends were trimmed by 2 bases and 2 bases, with 16 bases remaining between them. From germline, CDR1 is MNHNS and CDR2 SASEGT. This CDR3 has 16 residues. To note about this clone: The antigen remains unidentified.

Each donor's status was that of a healthy bone marrow donor. This sequence was found in a man aged 25-45 years in good health and CMV-seronegative. The chain links TRBV6-1 to TRBJ2-7; possibly TRBD2 for D (6 bases). Sequences were obtained from PBMCs. The DNA of the CDR3 is TGTGCCAGCAGTGAACGCCCTCGGCGGACTACCTACGAGCAGTACTTC. The encoded protein is CASSERPRRTTYEQYF.